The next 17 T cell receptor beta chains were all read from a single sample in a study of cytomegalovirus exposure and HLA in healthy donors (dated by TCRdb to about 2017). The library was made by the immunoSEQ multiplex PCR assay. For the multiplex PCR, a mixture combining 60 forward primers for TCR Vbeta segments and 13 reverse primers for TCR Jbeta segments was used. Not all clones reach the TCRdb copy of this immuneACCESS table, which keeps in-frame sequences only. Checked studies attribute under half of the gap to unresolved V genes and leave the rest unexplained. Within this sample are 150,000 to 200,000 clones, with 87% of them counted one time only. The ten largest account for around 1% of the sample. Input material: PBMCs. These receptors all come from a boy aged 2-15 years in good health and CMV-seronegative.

The CDR3 DNA sequence: TGCGCCAGCAGCTCCCCGGGACAGGGCAGCATCGGGGCCCCTGGCTACACCTTC. Translated, it gives CASSSPGQGSIGAPGYTF. The chain employs TRBV5-1 and TRBJ1-2, with 9 nucleotides matching TRBD1. Germline values: CDR1 SGHRS, CDR2 YFSETQ. The CDR3 sequence is 18 residues long. The ends lost 3 bases at V and 7 bases at J; junction bases unmatched: 19. Full variable domain (remainder filled in from reference TRBV5-1 and TRBJ1-2): KAGVTQTPRYLIKTRGQQVTLSCSPISGHRSVSWYQQTPGQGLQFLFEYFSETQRNKGNFPGRFSGRQFSNSRSEMNVSTLELGDSALYLCASSSPGQGSIGAPGYTFGSGTRLTVV.

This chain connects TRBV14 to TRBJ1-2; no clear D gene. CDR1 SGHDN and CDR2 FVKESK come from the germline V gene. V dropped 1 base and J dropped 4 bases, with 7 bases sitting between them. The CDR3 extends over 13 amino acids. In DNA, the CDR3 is TGTGCCAGCAGCCAAGTTCCGGGCTATGGCTACACCTTC. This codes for CASSQVPGYGYTF.

CDR3 sequence (DNA): TGCGCCAGCAGCGCCACAGGGGGCAAGCCCTACGAGCAGTACTTC. This codes for CASSATGGKPYEQYF. The chain joins TRBV5-1 to TRBJ2-7; TRBD1 aligns across 9 bases. The CDR3 is 15 residues long. V lost 4 bases and J lost 2; bases outside the gene matches: 7. CDR1 is SGHRS and CDR2 is YFSETQ in the germline V gene.

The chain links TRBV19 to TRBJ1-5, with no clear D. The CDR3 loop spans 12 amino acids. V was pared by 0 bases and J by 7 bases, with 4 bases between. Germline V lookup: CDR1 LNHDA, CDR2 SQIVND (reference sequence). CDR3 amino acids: CASSIDLQPQHF. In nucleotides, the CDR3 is TGTGCCAGTAGTATAGATCTACAGCCCCAGCATTTT.

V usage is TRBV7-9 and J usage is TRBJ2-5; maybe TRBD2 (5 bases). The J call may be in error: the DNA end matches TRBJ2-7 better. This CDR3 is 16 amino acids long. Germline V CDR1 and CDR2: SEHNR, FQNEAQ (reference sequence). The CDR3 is CASSTPPGNTPYEQYF. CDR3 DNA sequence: TGTGCCAGCAGCACCCCTCCCGGGAACACTCCGTACGAGCAGTACTTC.

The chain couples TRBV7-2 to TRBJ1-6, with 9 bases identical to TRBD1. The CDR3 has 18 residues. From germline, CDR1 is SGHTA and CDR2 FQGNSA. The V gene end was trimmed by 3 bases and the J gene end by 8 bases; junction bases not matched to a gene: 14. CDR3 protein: CASSFREGQGILDSPLHF. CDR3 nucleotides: TGTGCCAGCAGCTTTCGGGAAGGACAGGGGATATTGGATTCACCCCTCCACTTT.

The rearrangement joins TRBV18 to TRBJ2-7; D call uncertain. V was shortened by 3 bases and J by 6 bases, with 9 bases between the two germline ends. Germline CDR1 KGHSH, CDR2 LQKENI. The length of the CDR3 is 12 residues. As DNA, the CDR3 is TGTGCCAGCTCACCTGCAGGCCGCGAGCAGTACTTC. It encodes CASSPAGREQYF.

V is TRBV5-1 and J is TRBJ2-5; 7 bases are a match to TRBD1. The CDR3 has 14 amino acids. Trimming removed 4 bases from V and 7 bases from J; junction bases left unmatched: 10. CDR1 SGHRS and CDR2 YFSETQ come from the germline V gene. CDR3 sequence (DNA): TGCGCCAGCAGCCCCGACAGGGATGACGGGACCCAGTACTTC. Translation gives CASSPDRDDGTQYF. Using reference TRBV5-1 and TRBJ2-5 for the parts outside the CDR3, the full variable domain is KAGVTQTPRYLIKTRGQQVTLSCSPISGHRSVSWYQQTPGQGLQFLFEYFSETQRNKGNFPGRFSGRQFSNSRSEMNVSTLELGDSALYLCASSPDRDDGTQYFGPGTRLLVL.

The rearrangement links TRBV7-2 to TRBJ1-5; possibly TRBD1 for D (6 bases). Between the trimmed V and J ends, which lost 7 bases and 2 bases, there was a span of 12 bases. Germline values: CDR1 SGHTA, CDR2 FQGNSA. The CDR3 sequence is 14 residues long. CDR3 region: CASTQGSRNQPQHF. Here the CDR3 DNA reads TGTGCCAGCACCCAGGGGAGTCGCAATCAGCCCCAGCATTTT.

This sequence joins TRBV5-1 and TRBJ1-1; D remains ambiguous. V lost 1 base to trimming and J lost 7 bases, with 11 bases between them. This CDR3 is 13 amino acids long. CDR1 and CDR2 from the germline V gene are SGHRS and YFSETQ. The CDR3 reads CASSLSSDYEAFF. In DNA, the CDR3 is TGCGCCAGCAGCTTGTCGTCAGACTATGAAGCTTTCTTT.

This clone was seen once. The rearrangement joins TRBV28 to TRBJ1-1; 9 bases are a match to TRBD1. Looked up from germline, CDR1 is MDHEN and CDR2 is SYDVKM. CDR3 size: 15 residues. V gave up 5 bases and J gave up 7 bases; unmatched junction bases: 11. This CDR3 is CASSRTGASLLEAFF. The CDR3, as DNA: TGTGCCAGCAGTCGGACAGGGGCAAGCCTCCTTGAAGCTTTCTTT.

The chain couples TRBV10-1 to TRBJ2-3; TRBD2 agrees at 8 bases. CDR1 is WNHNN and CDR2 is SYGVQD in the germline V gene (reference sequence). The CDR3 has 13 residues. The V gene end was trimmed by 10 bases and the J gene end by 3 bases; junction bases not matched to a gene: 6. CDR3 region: CATIAGRTDTQYF. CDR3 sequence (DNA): TGCGCCACGATAGCGGGGAGAACAGATACGCAGTATTTT.

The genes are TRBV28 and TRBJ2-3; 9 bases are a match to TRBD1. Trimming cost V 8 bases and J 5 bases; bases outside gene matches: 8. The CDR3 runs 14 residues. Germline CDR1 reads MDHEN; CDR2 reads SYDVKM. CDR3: CASPTQGAVDTQYF. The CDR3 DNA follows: TGTGCCAGCCCCACACAGGGGGCCGTAGATACGCAGTATTTT. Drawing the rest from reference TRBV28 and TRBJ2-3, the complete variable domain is DVKVTQSSRYLVKRTGEKVFLECVQDMDHENMFWYRQDPGLGLRLIYFSYDVKMKEKGDIPEGYSVSREKKERFSLILESASTNQTSMYLCASPTQGAVDTQYFGPGTRLTVL.

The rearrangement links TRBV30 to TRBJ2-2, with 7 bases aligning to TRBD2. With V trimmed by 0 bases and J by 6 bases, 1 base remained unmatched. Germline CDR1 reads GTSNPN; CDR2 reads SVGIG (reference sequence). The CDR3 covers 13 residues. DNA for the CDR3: TGTGCCTGGAGTGTTGGGGGGGCCGGGGAGCTGTTTTTT. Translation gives CAWSVGGAGELFF.

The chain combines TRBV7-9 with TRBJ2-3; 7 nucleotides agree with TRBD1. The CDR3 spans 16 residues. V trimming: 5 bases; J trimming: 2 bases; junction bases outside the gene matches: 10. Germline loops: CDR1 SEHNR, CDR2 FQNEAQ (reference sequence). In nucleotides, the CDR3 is TGTGCCAGCAGCCTTCGACAGGGACCGAACACAGATACGCAGTATTTT. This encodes CASSLRQGPNTDTQYF.

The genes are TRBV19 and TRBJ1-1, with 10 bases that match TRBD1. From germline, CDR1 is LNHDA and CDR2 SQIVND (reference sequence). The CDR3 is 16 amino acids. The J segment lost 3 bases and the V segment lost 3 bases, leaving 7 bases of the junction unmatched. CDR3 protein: CASSIGKDRGYTEAFF. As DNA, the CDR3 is TGTGCCAGTAGTATTGGCAAGGACAGGGGGTACACTGAAGCTTTCTTT.

This chain's CDR3 is CASSLQGDNQPQHF. The DNA for the CDR3 is TGTGCCAGTAGTTTACAGGGGGATAATCAGCCCCAGCATTTT. The chain carries TRBV19 and TRBJ1-5; 8 bases are shared with TRBD1. The J segment lost 4 bases and the V segment lost 5 bases, leaving 4 bases of the junction unmatched. The CDR3 loop spans 14 amino acids. Germline assignment: CDR1 LNHDA and CDR2 SQIVND (reference sequence).